These 10 T cell receptor beta chains originate from one sample sequenced in a study of blood T cell repertoires in COVID-19. The table came from immunoSEQ multiplex PCR; TCRdb's copy has only in-frame clones and leaves some out. The sample lists approximately 150,000 clones, 85% to 90% seen once, with 1.5% to 1.9% in the top ten. The source material was peripheral blood. These TCRs come from a woman aged 60-75 years with acute or convalescent COVID-19.

This chain uses TRBV5-4 with TRBJ2-3, with unresolved D. The V end was cut by 0 bases, the J end by 2 bases, with 7 bases between. The CDR3 has 14 residues. The germline V gene encodes CDR1 SGHNT and CDR2 YYREEE (reference sequence). This CDR3 is CASSLGSDTDTQYF. CDR3 nucleotide sequence: TGTGCCAGCAGCTTGGGCAGTGACACAGATACGCAGTATTTT.

The genes are TRBV9 and TRBJ2-7; 9 nucleotides align to TRBD1. This CDR3 is 14 amino acids long. Germline V CDR1 and CDR2: SGDLS, YYNGEE. V was clipped by 3 bases and J by 2 bases; unmatched bases: 3. CDR3 sequence (DNA): TGTGCCAGCAGCGGGGGGACAGGGACCTACGAGCAGTACTTC. Translating it yields CASSGGTGTYEQYF.

The chain uses TRBV19 and TRBJ1-2, with 11 bases lining up with TRBD1. The junction had 4 bases not matched to a gene; V was cut back by 3 bases and J by 4 bases. Germline assignment: CDR1 LNHDA and CDR2 SQIVND (reference sequence). The CDR3 length is 15 residues. CDR3 sequence: CASSMGDRGAYGYTF. CDR3 DNA sequence: TGTGCCAGTAGTATGGGGGACAGGGGGGCCTATGGCTACACCTTC.

The chain carries TRBV28 and TRBJ1-2; TRBD1 aligns across 7 bases. The CDR3 consists of 17 residues. V lost 1 base and J lost 2; bases outside the gene matches: 10. The germline V gene has CDR1 MDHEN and CDR2 SYDVKM. The CDR3 DNA reads TGTGCCAGCAGTTTATCGGCAGGGGGACGCTACAACTATGGCTACACCTTC. Its translation: CASSLSAGGRYNYGYTF.

Only a few counts were recorded for this clone. The rearrangement links TRBV19 to TRBJ1-1; 8 bases are a match to TRBD1. V trimming: 8 bases; J trimming: 5 bases; junction bases outside the gene matches: 1. This CDR3 spans 11 amino acids. CDR1 LNHDA and CDR2 SQIVND come from the germline V gene (reference sequence). In nucleotides, the CDR3 is TGTGCCAGTCAGGGGGCGACTGAAGCTTTCTTT. Translating gives CASQGATEAFF.

The rearrangement links TRBV6-5 to TRBJ1-2; D is possibly TRBD1 (5 bases). This CDR3 comprises 13 residues. V dropped 2 bases and J dropped 4 bases, with 8 bases sitting between them. Germline V gives CDR1 MNHEY, CDR2 SVGAGI. The CDR3 nucleotides are TGTGCCAGCAGTTACGACGGGGGCTATGGCTACACCTTC. Its protein is CASSYDGGYGYTF.

The chain recombines TRBV28 with TRBJ2-4; D might be TRBD1 (6 bases). CDR1 MDHEN and CDR2 SYDVKM come from the germline V gene. CDR3 length: 14 residues. Trimming cost V 4 bases and J 4 bases, with 11 bases left between them. CDR3 nucleotide sequence: TGTGCCAGCAGTTCTCGCAGGGGTAAAAACATTCAGTACTTC. Encoded protein: CASSSRRGKNIQYF.

The V call is TRBV11-1, the J call TRBJ2-3, with 8 bases identical to TRBD1. The CDR3 is 16 residues long. Trimming removed 6 bases from V and 0 bases from J; junction bases left unmatched: 8. CDR1 and CDR2 from the germline V gene are SGHAT and FQDESV (reference sequence). CDR3 nucleotides: TGTGCCAGCAGGCGCGGACAGGGCTCTAGCACAGATACGCAGTATTTT. This sequence encodes CASRRGQGSSTDTQYF.

The genes are TRBV4-3 and TRBJ2-6; 8 nucleotides match TRBD2. Germline V lookup: CDR1 LGHNA, CDR2 YSLEER. With 4 bases clipped from V and 4 bases from J, the junction kept 6 bases outside the gene matches. This CDR3 spans 16 amino acids. CDR3: CASSRGGPSGANVLTF. CDR3 in DNA: TGCGCCAGCAGCCGCGGGGGGCCTTCCGGGGCCAACGTCCTGACTTTC.

This clone was seen more than once but under ten times. The rearrangement uses TRBV6-5 and TRBJ2-1, with 8 bases fitting TRBD2. The V gene's germline CDR1 is MNHEY and CDR2 SVGAGI. This CDR3 has 15 amino acids. J was trimmed by 7 bases and V by 2 bases; bases with no gene match: 7. In nucleotides, the CDR3 is TGTGCCAGCAGTTACACTCCGGGGGGGCTGAATGAGCAGTTCTTC. Translating it yields CASSYTPGGLNEQFF.